What follows are 17 T cell receptor beta chains derived from one specimen sequenced in a study of blood T cell repertoires in COVID-19. Produced via immunoSEQ multiplex PCR; TCRdb's table is partial and in-frame only. The sample has 150,000 to 190,000 clones, over 60% seen once. Sequenced sample: peripheral blood. The receptors originated from an elderly woman with acute or convalescent COVID-19.

Only one count was recorded for this clone. The chain links TRBV18 to TRBJ2-7; D gene uncertain. The germline V gene encodes CDR1 KGHSH and CDR2 LQKENI. This CDR3 spans 15 amino acids. Trimming removed 1 base at V and 0 bases at J, with 10 bases between. The CDR3: CASSPRSVSSYEQYF. The CDR3 DNA is TGTGCCAGCTCACCACGCAGCGTCAGCTCCTACGAGCAGTACTTC.

The V gene is TRBV5-1, the J gene TRBJ2-5, with a possible D match to TRBD1 (7 bases). Germline values: CDR1 SGHRS, CDR2 YFSETQ. The CDR3 loop spans 15 amino acids. Trimming shortened V by 4 bases and J by 5 bases, and 18 bases separated the two germline ends. CDR3 amino acids: CASSPGDSVGETQYF. The CDR3 nucleotides are TGCGCCAGCAGCCCGGGGGACAGTGTAGGGGAGACCCAGTACTTC.

The chain joins TRBV9 to TRBJ1-1, with D possibly matching TRBD1 (6 bases). Trimming cost V 4 bases and J 4 bases, with 17 bases left between them. Per the germline V gene, CDR1 is SGDLS and CDR2 is YYNGEE. CDR3 length: 15 amino acids. CDR3 bases: TGTGCCAGCAGCCCCACCGCAGGGGTCTCCACTGAAGCTTTCTTT. Encoded protein: CASSPTAGVSTEAFF.

This chain uses TRBV11-2 with TRBJ1-4; D is possibly TRBD1 (6 bases). V lost 4 bases and J 8 bases, leaving 20 bases between the germline ends. The CDR3 has 16 residues. Per germline, CDR1 SGHAT and CDR2 FQNNGV. CDR3 residues: CASSSSREGDREKLFF. CDR3 nucleotide sequence: TGTGCCAGCAGCTCATCCCGGGAGGGGGACCGGGAAAAACTGTTTTTT.

The chain carries TRBV2 and TRBJ1-5; TRBD1 might be the D (6 bases). V lost 4 bases to trimming and J lost 5 bases, with 18 bases between them. The CDR3 has 16 amino acids. The germline CDR1 and CDR2 sequences are SNHLY and FYNNEI. The CDR3 loop is CASSGVWDTDDQPQHF. Here the CDR3 DNA reads TGTGCCAGCAGTGGAGTTTGGGACACGGACGATCAGCCCCAGCATTTT.

In its sample, this clone was seen a few times. The chain couples TRBV7-2 to TRBJ2-7; a possible D gene is TRBD2 (5 bases). CDR3 length: 12 amino acids. The V end lost 2 bases, the J end lost 7 bases, and 9 bases lay between the germline ends. Germline values: CDR1 SGHTA, CDR2 FQGNSA. CDR3 sequence reads: CASSLLRVEQYF. CDR3 nucleotides: TGTGCCAGCAGCTTATTGCGGGTAGAGCAGTACTTC.

This sequence joins TRBV19 and TRBJ1-1; D is ambiguous. The CDR3 sequence is 12 residues long. The V gene lost 5 bases and the J gene lost 10 bases, with 14 bases spanning the gap. Germline loops: CDR1 LNHDA, CDR2 SQIVND (reference sequence). CDR3: CASSSPTGGAFF. The CDR3 DNA reads TGTGCCAGTAGTTCGCCGACCGGAGGAGCTTTCTTT. The full variable domain, completed using reference TRBV19 and TRBJ1-1, is DGGITQSPKYLFRKEGQNVTLSCEQNLNHDAMYWYRQDPGQGLRLIYYSQIVNDFQKGDIAEGYSVSREKKESFPLTVTSAQKNPTAFYLCASSSPTGGAFFGQGTRLTVV.

The V and J genes are TRBV5-4 and TRBJ2-7; tentatively, D is TRBD2 (6 bases). Germline V lookup: CDR1 SGHNT, CDR2 YYREEE (reference sequence). This CDR3 contains 15 residues. V was pared by 0 bases and J by 3 bases, with 13 bases between. This CDR3 reads CASSLDSGRNYEQYF. CDR3 DNA sequence: TGTGCCAGCAGCTTGGACAGCGGGCGGAACTACGAGCAGTACTTC.

The chain links TRBV7-2 to TRBJ2-3, with D tentatively TRBD2 (6 bases). Trimming removed 6 bases at V and 5 bases at J, with 12 bases between. Germline V CDR1 and CDR2: SGHTA, FQGNSA. This CDR3 has 13 amino acids. The CDR3 sequence: CASSFRRGDTQYF. As DNA, the CDR3 is TGTGCCAGCAGTTTTAGGAGGGGAGATACGCAGTATTTT.

V is TRBV30 and J is TRBJ2-7; TRBD2 might be the D (6 bases). CDR1 and CDR2 from the germline V gene are GTSNPN and SVGIG (reference sequence). The V gene lost 0 bases and the J gene lost 7 bases, with 13 bases spanning the gap. The CDR3 consists of 13 residues. The CDR3 loop reads CAWSVGGEREQYF. The CDR3 nucleotides are TGTGCCTGGAGTGTTGGAGGGGAGAGGGAGCAGTACTTC.

This clone was seen just once. The chain has TRBV10-3 and TRBJ2-1, with 10 bases matching TRBD1. Germline V gene lookup returns CDR1 ENHRY and CDR2 SYGVKD. With V trimmed by 2 bases and J by 7 bases, 8 bases remained unmatched. The CDR3 is made up of 16 amino acids. CDR3 bases: TGTGCCATCAGTGAGACTCCGGGACAGGGGTTGAATGAGCAGTTCTTC. Protein sequence: CAISETPGQGLNEQFF.

The CDR3 here is CASSYSTSAGNTIYF. The CDR3, as DNA: TGTGCCAGCAGTTACTCAACCTCAGCTGGAAACACCATATATTTT. This rearrangement joins TRBV6-5 to TRBJ1-3; no reliable D call. The CDR3 contains 15 residues. Germline CDR1 reads MNHEY; CDR2 reads SVGAGI. The V end lost 0 bases, the J end lost 2 bases, and 8 bases lay between the germline ends.

The sample holds a few counts of this clone. The chain employs TRBV14 and TRBJ2-7; tentative D call: TRBD2 (7 bases). The V and J ends lost 2 bases and 5 bases respectively, with 25 bases between them. Germline V lookup: CDR1 SGHDN, CDR2 FVKESK. CDR3 length equals 18 residues. CDR3 protein: CASSQSTRGTLLADEQYF. The CDR3 DNA reads TGTGCCAGCAGCCAATCTACCAGGGGTACACTTCTAGCGGACGAGCAGTACTTC.

This chain links TRBV9 with TRBJ2-4, with 14 nucleotides matching TRBD2. This CDR3 is 19 amino acids long. With 4 bases clipped from V and 3 bases from J, the junction kept 12 bases outside the gene matches. Germline V gives CDR1 SGDLS, CDR2 YYNGEE. The CDR3 sequence is CASSPSGLAGAPNKNIQYF. The CDR3 DNA reads as TGTGCCAGCAGCCCATCGGGACTAGCGGGGGCGCCCAACAAAAACATTCAGTACTTC.

This chain connects TRBV30 to TRBJ1-2; D possibly corresponds to TRBD1 (6 bases). Looked up from germline, CDR1 is GTSNPN and CDR2 is SVGIG (reference sequence). Trimming took off 8 bases at V and 8 bases at J, with 18 bases between the two ends. The CDR3 extends over 12 amino acids. The CDR3 sequence is CAGGRGAWGYTF. The CDR3 coding sequence is TGTGCCGGGGGCAGGGGCGCATGGGGCTACACCTTC. Full variable domain (missing parts from reference TRBV30 and TRBJ1-2): SQTIHQWPATLVQPVGSPLSLECTVEGTSNPNLYWYRQAAGRGLQLLFYSVGIGQISSEVPQNLSASRPQDRQFILSSKKLLLSDSGFYLCAGGRGAWGYTFGSGTRLTVV.

This clone was detected once. The chain has TRBV6-5 and TRBJ2-2; TRBD1 matches 8 bases. CDR3 length: 15 residues. Trimming at V came to 5 bases and at J to 6 bases, leaving 8 bases not matched to a gene. CDR1 and CDR2 (germline): MNHEY, SVGAGI. The CDR3 sequence: CASSPQTGVSGELFF. The CDR3 nucleotides are TGTGCCAGCAGTCCTCAGACAGGGGTATCCGGGGAGCTGTTTTTT.

This chain uses TRBV5-6 with TRBJ1-1, with 9 positions matching TRBD1. CDR1 and CDR2 from the germline V gene are SGHDT and YYEEEE. V lost 4 bases, J lost 1 base, and 11 bases stayed unmatched. CDR3 length equals 17 residues. The CDR3 DNA reads as TGTGCCAGCAGCGTGGAAGGGACAGGGCTCAGGAACACTGAAGCTTTCTTT. Protein sequence: CASSVEGTGLRNTEAFF.